The present T cell receptor (beta chain) was sequenced within a study of T cell responses to AZD1222 COVID-19 vaccine. Some clones are missing from TCRdb's copy, which holds only in-frame ones; the method was immunoSEQ multiplex PCR. There are around 120,000 clones in the sample; 70% to 90% occur only once, and approximately 1.5% lies in the top ten. The germline V gene has CDR1 SGHAT and CDR2 FQDESV (reference sequence). This CDR3 spans 11 amino acids. Trimming pared 1 base from V and 10 bases from J, leaving 7 bases between. Here the sequenced sample was peripheral blood, taken on day 0 of AZD1222 vaccination. The genes are TRBV11-1 and TRBJ1-1; D unclear. This receptor was identified in an adult in good health. In nucleotides, the CDR3 is TGTGCCAGCAGCTTAGGATTCGCAGCTTTCTTT. Protein: CASSLGFAAFF.